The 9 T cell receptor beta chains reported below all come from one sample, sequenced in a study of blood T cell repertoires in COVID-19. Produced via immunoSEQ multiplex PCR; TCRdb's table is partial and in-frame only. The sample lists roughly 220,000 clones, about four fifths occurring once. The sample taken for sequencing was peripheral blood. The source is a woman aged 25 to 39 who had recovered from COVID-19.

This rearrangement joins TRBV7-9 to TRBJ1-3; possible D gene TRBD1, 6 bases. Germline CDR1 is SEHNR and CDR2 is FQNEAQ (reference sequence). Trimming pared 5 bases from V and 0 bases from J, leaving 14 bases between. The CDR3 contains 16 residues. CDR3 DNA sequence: TGTGCCAGCAGCACGGGGGGCGGAAGCTCTGGAAACACCATATATTTT. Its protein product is CASSTGGGSSGNTIYF.

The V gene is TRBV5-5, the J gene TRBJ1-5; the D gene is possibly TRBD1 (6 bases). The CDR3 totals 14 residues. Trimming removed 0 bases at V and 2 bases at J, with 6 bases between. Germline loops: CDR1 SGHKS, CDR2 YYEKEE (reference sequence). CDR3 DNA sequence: TGTGCCAGCAGCTTGGACAGGGGCAATCAGCCCCAGCATTTT. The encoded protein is CASSLDRGNQPQHF.

The CDR3 bases are TGTGCCAGTAGTTCGGACCGGGGCAATGAGCAGTTCTTC. It yields the protein CASSSDRGNEQFF. The chain uses TRBV19 and TRBJ2-1, with D maybe TRBD2 (5 bases). V lost 5 bases and J 6 bases, leaving 11 bases between the germline ends. The CDR3 is made up of 13 amino acids. Germline values: CDR1 LNHDA, CDR2 SQIVND (reference sequence).

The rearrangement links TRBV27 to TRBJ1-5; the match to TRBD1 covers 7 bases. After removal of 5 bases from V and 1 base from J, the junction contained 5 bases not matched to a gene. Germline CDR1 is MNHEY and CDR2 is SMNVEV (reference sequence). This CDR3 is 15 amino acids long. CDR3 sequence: CASSDTGESNQPQHF. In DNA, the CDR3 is TGTGCCAGCAGTGATACAGGGGAGAGCAATCAGCCCCAGCATTTT.

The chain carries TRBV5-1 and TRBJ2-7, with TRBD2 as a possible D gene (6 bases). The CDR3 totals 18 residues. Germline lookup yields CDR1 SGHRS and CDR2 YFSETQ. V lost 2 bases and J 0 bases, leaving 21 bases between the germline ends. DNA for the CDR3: TGCGCCAGCAGCTTAACTCTTCCCCAACGGGGGATCTCCTACGAGCAGTACTTC. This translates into CASSLTLPQRGISYEQYF.

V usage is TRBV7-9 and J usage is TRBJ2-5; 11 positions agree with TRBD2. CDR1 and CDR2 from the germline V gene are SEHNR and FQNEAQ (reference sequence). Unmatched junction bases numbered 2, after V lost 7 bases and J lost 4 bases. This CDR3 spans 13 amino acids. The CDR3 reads CASTGTSGETQYF. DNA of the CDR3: TGTGCCAGCACTGGGACTAGCGGAGAGACCCAGTACTTC. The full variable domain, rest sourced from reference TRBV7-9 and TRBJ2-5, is DTGVSQNPRHKITKRGQNVTFRCDPISEHNRLYWYRQTLGQGPEFLTYFQNEAQLEKSRLLSDRFSAERPKGSFSTLEIQRTEQGDSAMYLCASTGTSGETQYFGPGTRLLVL.

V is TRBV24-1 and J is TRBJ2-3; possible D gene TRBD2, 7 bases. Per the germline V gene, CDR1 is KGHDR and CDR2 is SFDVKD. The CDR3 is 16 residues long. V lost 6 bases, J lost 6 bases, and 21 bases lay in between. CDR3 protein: CATSSDGGPVGDTQYF. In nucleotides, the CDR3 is TGTGCCACCAGTTCCGACGGGGGGCCCGTGGGCGATACGCAGTATTTT.

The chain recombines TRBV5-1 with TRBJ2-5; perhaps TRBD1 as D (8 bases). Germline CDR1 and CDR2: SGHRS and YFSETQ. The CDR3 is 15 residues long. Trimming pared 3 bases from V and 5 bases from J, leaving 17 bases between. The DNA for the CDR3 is TGCGCCAGCAGCTCCATACAGGGGGGAGGGGAGACCCAGTACTTC. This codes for CASSSIQGGGETQYF.

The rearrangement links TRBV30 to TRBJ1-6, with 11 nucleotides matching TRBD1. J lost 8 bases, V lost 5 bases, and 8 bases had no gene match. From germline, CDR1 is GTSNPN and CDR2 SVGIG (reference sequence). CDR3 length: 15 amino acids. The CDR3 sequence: CAWAWTGGSDSPLHF. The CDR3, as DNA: TGTGCCTGGGCTTGGACAGGGGGCTCAGATTCACCCCTCCACTTT.